The rows below give T cell receptor beta chains drawn from one sample of a study of blood T cell repertoires in COVID-19. Produced via immunoSEQ multiplex PCR; TCRdb's table is partial and in-frame only. The data contain approximately 240,000 clones, roughly 90% of them singletons. Sequencing used peripheral blood. The source of these receptors is a woman between 35 and 50 years old who had recovered from COVID-19. Both conserved end residues are part of each CDR3. Fields, in order: V gene, J gene, CDR3 protein.

>TRBV28|TRBJ2-2
CAGARDTGELFF
>TRBV7-3|TRBJ2-1
CASSPQRGGYNEQFF
>TRBV7-9|TRBJ2-7
CASTRGTGHYEQYF
>TRBV5-5|TRBJ2-2
CASSLLRRDRGNNGELFF
>TRBV7-3|TRBJ1-2
CASSQTGAPLYGYTF
>TRBV5-1|TRBJ2-2
CASSLTSGRAVRTGELFF
>TRBV12-5|TRBJ2-7
CASGSPGTGSYEQYF
>TRBV30|TRBJ2-3
CAWSGLAGSTDTQYF
>TRBV6-5|TRBJ1-2
CASRVRGTNGYTF
>TRBV7-6|TRBJ2-2
CASSDPGTENTGELFF
>TRBV29-1|TRBJ2-6
CSVRVGANVLTF
>TRBV29-1|TRBJ2-4
CSVIGNGPQNIQYF
>TRBV27|TRBJ1-2
CASSKSRDRTNYGYTF
>TRBV29-1|TRBJ2-3
CSVEGLAGGLDTQYF
>TRBV5-3|TRBJ2-2
CARSGASGRVNTGELFF
>TRBV7-9|TRBJ2-2
CASSPGTSGGYTGELFF
>TRBV9|TRBJ2-7
CASSPLGSGGVYEQYF
>TRBV7-9|TRBJ1-4
CASSLEGAGTTNEKLFF
>TRBV5-6|TRBJ1-2
CASSTGQGPHPGIYGYTF
>TRBV5-8|TRBJ1-5
CASSLAGGVGQPQHF
>TRBV15|TRBJ2-5
CATSRLAGGQETQYF
>TRBV6-6|TRBJ2-5
CASSLTSGGMFQETQYF
>TRBV2|TRBJ1-5
CASRWTGGQDDQPQHF
>TRBV10-1|TRBJ1-1
CARWDRENTEAFF
>TRBV3-1/TRBV3-2|TRBJ1-3
CASSQPQGAGNTIYF
>TRBV30|TRBJ2-7
CAWSVQAGNYEQYF
>TRBV29-1|TRBJ2-1
CSVEGGSSYNEQFF
>TRBV6-5|TRBJ1-6
CASSLSEGFDSPLHF